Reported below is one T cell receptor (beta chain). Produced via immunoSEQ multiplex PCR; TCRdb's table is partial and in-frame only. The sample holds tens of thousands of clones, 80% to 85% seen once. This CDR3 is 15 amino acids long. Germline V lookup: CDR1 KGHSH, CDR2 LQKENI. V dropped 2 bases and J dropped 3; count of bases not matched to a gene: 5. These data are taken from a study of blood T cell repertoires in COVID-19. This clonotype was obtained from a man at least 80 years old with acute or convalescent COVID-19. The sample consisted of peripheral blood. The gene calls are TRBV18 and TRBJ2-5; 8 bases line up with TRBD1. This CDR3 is CASSPGQGSEETQYF. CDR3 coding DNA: TGTGCCAGCTCACCAGGACAGGGATCCGAAGAGACCCAGTACTTC.